This T cell receptor (beta chain) was captured by sequencing in a study of shared clonotypes between healthy human individuals. Overall study: Donors had three CD4 naive, three CD4 memory, two CD8 naive and one CD8 memory plate apiece. Study findings and constraints: Among the subsets, naive ones generally showed larger estimated richness than memory ones.

This CDR3 is built from 13 residues. CDR1 and CDR2 from the germline V gene are MDHEN and SYDVKM. V was cut by 7 bases and J by 0 bases, with 7 bases left in between. The data were produced by immunoSEQ multiplex PCR, yet TCRdb's version contains in-frame clones alone and is incomplete. Of a few hundred thousand clones listed, about 65% are singletons. This clone has only a few counts. What it binds is not known. Sequencing used memory CD4+ T cells sorted from blood. Documented subset: CD45RA-negative fraction. This receptor was taken from a man in his thirties or forties in good health. This chain uses TRBV28 with TRBJ1-5; D is undetermined. CDR3 amino acids: CASINYSNQPQHF. CDR3 nucleotide sequence: TGTGCCAGCATTAATTATAGCAATCAGCCCCAGCATTTT.